The text below deals with one TCR beta chain. What it binds is unknown. Germline V CDR1 and CDR2: LNHDA, SQIVND (reference sequence). V dropped 5 bases and J dropped 3; count of bases not matched to a gene: 4. The CDR3 is made up of 14 amino acids. The data are from a study of cytomegalovirus exposure and HLA in healthy donors. Study results and caveats: Researchers reported that a few CMV-associated chains were confirmed in vitro as CMV antigen-specific. According to reports, the classifier identified cytomegalovirus status with high specificity and sensitivity.

TCRdb's table, derived via immunoSEQ multiplex PCR, lists solely in-frame clones and lacks some. Of tens of thousands of clones listed, approximately 91% are singletons. From the 120-subject validation cohort, which was separate from the approximately 700-subject first cohort, the donors were drawn. The J gene is TRBJ2-4, the V gene TRBV19; 7 nucleotides line up with TRBD1. The source is a man between 18 and 35 years old in good health and CMV-seronegative. Sequenced: PBMCs. CDR3 DNA sequence: TGTGCCAGTAGTCAGGGGGACGTCAAAAACATTCAGTACTTC. The encoded protein is CASSQGDVKNIQYF.